The rows below give T cell receptor beta chains drawn from one sample of a study of technical replicates of blood from a few donors. Profiled with immunoSEQ multiplex PCR; TCRdb holds only in-frame clones, not every one. The sample contains 65,000 to 90,000 clones, 85% to 95% of which appear only once. Sequencing used PBMCs. These receptors all come from a human donor in good health. Some clones in this sample may be carry-over from other donors' samples. Both conserved end residues are part of each CDR3. Fields, in order: J gene, clone size, D gene, V gene, CDR3 protein, CDR3 DNA. The D gene is left open where the match is weak. Clone sizes are given selectively: once, few, many, or a class where the clone is expanded.

j_call: TRBJ2-3; clone_size: .; d_call: .; v_call: TRBV19; cdr3_aa: CASSPRVTDTQYF; cdr3_nt: TGTGCCAGTAGTCCGCGGGTGACAGATACGCAGTATTTT
j_call: TRBJ2-3; clone_size: .; d_call: TRBD2; v_call: TRBV4-1; cdr3_aa: CASSQDGLAGVTDTQYF; cdr3_nt: TGCGCCAGCAGCCAAGACGGCCTAGCGGGGGTCACAGATACGCAGTATTTT
j_call: TRBJ2-7; clone_size: .; d_call: .; v_call: TRBV7-2; cdr3_aa: CASSSGAYEQYF; cdr3_nt: TGTGCCAGCAGCTCCGGGGCCTACGAGCAGTACTTC
j_call: TRBJ1-1; clone_size: .; d_call: .; v_call: TRBV4-3; cdr3_aa: CASSPEGGQGTEAFF; cdr3_nt: TGCGCCAGCAGCCCCGAGGGGGGGCAAGGCACTGAAGCTTTCTTT
j_call: TRBJ2-1; clone_size: .; d_call: .; v_call: TRBV2; cdr3_aa: CASSGLVQAPSYNEQFF; cdr3_nt: TGTGCCAGCAGTGGCCTGGTACAGGCGCCCTCCTACAATGAGCAGTTCTTC
j_call: TRBJ2-2; clone_size: .; d_call: TRBD2; v_call: TRBV6-5; cdr3_aa: CASSYSSSGATGELFF; cdr3_nt: TGTGCCAGCAGTTACTCTTCAAGCGGGGCCACCGGGGAGCTGTTTTTT
j_call: TRBJ1-5; clone_size: .; d_call: .; v_call: TRBV19; cdr3_aa: CASSIVRGSGNQPQHF; cdr3_nt: TGTGCCAGTAGTATAGTAAGGGGCTCGGGCAATCAGCCCCAGCATTTT
j_call: TRBJ2-2; clone_size: .; d_call: TRBD1; v_call: TRBV7-9; cdr3_aa: CASSRQGAVSTGELFF; cdr3_nt: TGTGCCAGCAGCCGACAGGGGGCGGTATCCACCGGGGAGCTGTTTTTT
j_call: TRBJ2-2; clone_size: .; d_call: TRBD1; v_call: TRBV9; cdr3_aa: CASSVSGQRSGELFF; cdr3_nt: TGTGCCAGCAGCGTCTCGGGACAGCGGAGCGGGGAGCTGTTTTTT
j_call: TRBJ1-1; clone_size: .; d_call: .; v_call: TRBV9; cdr3_aa: CASSVGGHTEAFF; cdr3_nt: TGTGCCAGCAGCGTCGGGGGGCACACTGAAGCTTTCTTT
j_call: TRBJ2-1; clone_size: .; d_call: .; v_call: TRBV7-8; cdr3_aa: CASSPISRNEQFF; cdr3_nt: TGTGCCAGCAGCCCTATATCTCGCAATGAGCAGTTCTTC
j_call: TRBJ1-5; clone_size: once; d_call: TRBD1; v_call: TRBV12-5; cdr3_aa: CASAPEGASNQPQHF; cdr3_nt: TGTGCTAGTGCCCCCGAGGGGGCTAGCAATCAGCCCCAGCATTTT
j_call: TRBJ2-1; clone_size: .; d_call: .; v_call: TRBV7-2; cdr3_aa: CASRKRAGAQNEQFF; cdr3_nt: TGTGCCAGCAGAAAAAGGGCGGGGGCCCAAAATGAGCAGTTCTTC
j_call: TRBJ2-2; clone_size: .; d_call: TRBD1; v_call: TRBV5-1; cdr3_aa: CASSLGSGQGTGELFF; cdr3_nt: TGCGCCAGCAGCTTGGGATCGGGACAGGGGACCGGGGAGCTGTTTTTT
j_call: TRBJ2-2; clone_size: .; d_call: .; v_call: TRBV6-6; cdr3_aa: CASMPGHNTGELFF; cdr3_nt: TGTGCCAGCATGCCGGGACACAACACCGGGGAGCTGTTTTTT
j_call: TRBJ2-4; clone_size: .; d_call: TRBD1; v_call: TRBV19; cdr3_aa: CASSMDRGQGDIQYF; cdr3_nt: TGTGCCAGTAGTATGGATAGGGGACAGGGGGACATTCAGTACTTC
j_call: TRBJ2-1; clone_size: .; d_call: .; v_call: TRBV7-8; cdr3_aa: CASSLSPGWEQFF; cdr3_nt: TGTGCCAGCAGCTTATCGCCAGGGTGGGAGCAGTTCTTC
j_call: TRBJ2-7; clone_size: .; d_call: .; v_call: TRBV4-3; cdr3_aa: CASSQDGNRLNEQYF; cdr3_nt: TGCGCCAGCAGCCAAGATGGAAACAGGCTGAACGAGCAGTACTTC
j_call: TRBJ2-5; clone_size: .; d_call: TRBD2; v_call: TRBV2; cdr3_aa: CASSESSGGPGQYF; cdr3_nt: TGTGCCAGCAGTGAATCTAGCGGGGGGCCGGGGCAGTACTTC
j_call: TRBJ1-6; clone_size: .; d_call: TRBD1; v_call: TRBV5-1; cdr3_aa: CASSGTGGEGSPLHF; cdr3_nt: TGCGCCAGCAGCGGAACAGGGGGCGAGGGTTCACCCCTCCACTTT
j_call: TRBJ2-2; clone_size: .; d_call: TRBD1; v_call: TRBV9; cdr3_aa: CASSVRGTENTGELFF; cdr3_nt: TGTGCCAGCAGCGTCAGAGGGACAGAAAACACCGGGGAGCTGTTTTTT
j_call: TRBJ2-1; clone_size: .; d_call: TRBD2; v_call: TRBV6-1; cdr3_aa: CASSAGTSGRASGNEQFF; cdr3_nt: TGTGCCAGCAGTGCCGGGACTAGCGGGAGGGCCAGTGGGAATGAGCAGTTCTTC
j_call: TRBJ2-1; clone_size: .; d_call: TRBD2; v_call: TRBV7-2; cdr3_aa: CASSLQGTSAYNEQFF; cdr3_nt: TGTGCCAGCAGCTTGCAGGGGACTAGCGCATACAATGAGCAGTTCTTC
j_call: TRBJ2-1; clone_size: .; d_call: .; v_call: TRBV5-4; cdr3_aa: CASSGGSGSSYNEQFF; cdr3_nt: TGTGCCAGCAGCGGGGGTAGCGGAAGCTCCTACAATGAGCAGTTCTTC
j_call: TRBJ1-2; clone_size: .; d_call: .; v_call: TRBV27; cdr3_aa: CASRQEGTNYGYTF; cdr3_nt: TGTGCCAGCCGACAGGAAGGGACTAACTATGGCTACACCTTC
j_call: TRBJ2-2; clone_size: .; d_call: TRBD1; v_call: TRBV5-4; cdr3_aa: CASTLTGPVVTGELFF; cdr3_nt: TGTGCCAGCACGTTGACAGGGCCCGTAGTTACCGGGGAGCTGTTTTTT
j_call: TRBJ2-7; clone_size: .; d_call: TRBD2; v_call: TRBV19; cdr3_aa: CASSLGLAGVEQYF; cdr3_nt: TGTGCCAGTAGCCTCGGACTAGCGGGAGTCGAGCAGTACTTC
j_call: TRBJ2-1; clone_size: .; d_call: TRBD2; v_call: TRBV6-6; cdr3_aa: CASSYSLAGGELFF; cdr3_nt: TGTGCCAGCAGTTACTCACTAGCGGGAGGTGAGCTGTTCTTC
j_call: TRBJ1-5; clone_size: .; d_call: .; v_call: TRBV28; cdr3_aa: CASSGGRPHQPQHF; cdr3_nt: TGTGCCAGCAGTGGCGGGAGACCCCATCAGCCCCAGCATTTT
j_call: TRBJ2-7; clone_size: .; d_call: TRBD1; v_call: TRBV4-1; cdr3_aa: CASSQNRGNEQYF; cdr3_nt: TGCGCCAGCAGCCAGAACAGGGGGAACGAGCAGTACTTC
j_call: TRBJ1-2; clone_size: once; d_call: TRBD1; v_call: TRBV6-5; cdr3_aa: CASSSTGTGAYGYTF; cdr3_nt: TGTGCCAGCAGTTCCACCGGGACAGGAGCCTATGGCTACACCTTC
j_call: TRBJ2-3; clone_size: .; d_call: TRBD2; v_call: TRBV27; cdr3_aa: CASRGLAGAASTDTQYF; cdr3_nt: TGTGCCAGCAGGGGACTAGCGGGTGCGGCTAGCACAGATACGCAGTATTTT
j_call: TRBJ2-3; clone_size: .; d_call: TRBD2; v_call: TRBV9; cdr3_aa: CASSLLAGGPYTQYF; cdr3_nt: TGTGCCAGCAGCCTCCTAGCGGGAGGGCCCTATACGCAGTATTTT
j_call: TRBJ2-7; clone_size: .; d_call: .; v_call: TRBV5-5; cdr3_aa: CASSLAVYEQYF; cdr3_nt: TGTGCCAGCAGCTTGGCGGTTTACGAGCAGTACTTC
j_call: TRBJ2-7; clone_size: .; d_call: .; v_call: TRBV7-2; cdr3_aa: CASSLVSVQSYEQYF; cdr3_nt: TGTGCCAGCAGCTTAGTTAGCGTACAGTCCTACGAGCAGTACTTC